This T cell receptor (beta chain) was recorded in a study of T cell responses to AZD1222 COVID-19 vaccine. Study-wide findings and caveats: Baseline seropositivity occurred in only a handful of AZD1222 recipients. Two AZD1222 administrations were followed by greater Spike-specific TCR breadth and depth. The donors showed a predominance of white British ancestry and of females, with possible underestimation of clonal diversity.

Germline CDR1 reads SNHLY; CDR2 reads FYNNEI. The CDR3 spans 12 residues. The V end lost 7 bases, the J end lost 6 bases, and 9 bases lay between the germline ends. TCRdb keeps only in-frame clones here, not all; method: immunoSEQ multiplex PCR. The sample contains fewer than 90,000 clones, approximately 90% of which appear only once. It was second doses at about 4 or about 12 weeks that were pooled. Note on this clone: What it recognizes is unknown.

The source material was peripheral blood, sampled 28 days after the second AZD1222 dose. The source is an adult who received the AZD1222 COVID-19 vaccine. The chain links TRBV2 to TRBJ2-2; D is undetermined. CDR3 sequence (DNA): TGTGCCAGCAATCGGGTCGCCGGGGAGCTGTTTTTT. It is translated as CASNRVAGELFF. Drawing the rest from reference TRBV2 and TRBJ2-2, the complete variable domain is EPEVTQTPSHQVTQMGQEVILRCVPISNHLYFYWYRQILGQKVEFLVSFYNNEISEKSEIFDDQFSVERPDGSNFTLKIRSTKLEDSAMYFCASNRVAGELFFGEGSRLTVL.